This record concerns one TCR beta chain sequence. Sequencing used immunoSEQ multiplex PCR; TCRdb keeps in-frame clones, though not all of them. The sample holds 45,000 to 60,000 clones, around 90% seen once. This specimen belongs to a study of T cell changes during pregnancy in multiple sclerosis. Per germline, CDR1 SNHLY and CDR2 FYNNEI. This CDR3 region has 15 residues. The V segment lost 2 bases and the J segment 5 bases; nucleotides outside the gene matches: 6. V usage is TRBV2 and J usage is TRBJ2-7; 10 nucleotides align to TRBD2. The sequence was collected from a female donor with multiple sclerosis, enrolled in a pregnancy study. The sequencing used CD4+ T cells from peripheral blood mononuclear cells, collected in the second trimester of pregnancy. The CDR3: CASSELLAGVNEQYF. The CDR3 nucleotides read TGTGCCAGCAGTGAACTCCTAGCGGGAGTAAACGAGCAGTACTTC.